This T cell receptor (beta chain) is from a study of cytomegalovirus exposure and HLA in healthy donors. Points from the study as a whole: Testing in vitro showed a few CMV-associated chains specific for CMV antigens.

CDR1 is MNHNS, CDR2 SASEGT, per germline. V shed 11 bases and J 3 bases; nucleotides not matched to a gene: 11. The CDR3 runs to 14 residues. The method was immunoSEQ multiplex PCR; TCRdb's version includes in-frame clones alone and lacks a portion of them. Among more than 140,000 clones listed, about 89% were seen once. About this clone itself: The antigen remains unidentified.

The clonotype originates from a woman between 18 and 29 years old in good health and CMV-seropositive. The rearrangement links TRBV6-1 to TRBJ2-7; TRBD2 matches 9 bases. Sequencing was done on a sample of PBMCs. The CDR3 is CASTTGLAVYEQYF. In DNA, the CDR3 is TGTGCCTCAACAACGGGACTAGCAGTCTACGAGCAGTACTTC.